The 6 T cell receptor beta chains in this list originate from one sample, sequenced in a study of T cell repertoires in cytomegalovirus infection. TCRdb itself ran the reads through MiXCR, one entry per CDR3 protein. Of under 800,000 distinct CDR3 sequences in the sample, roughly 26% are singletons; the top ten hold roughly 8%. The sequenced sample was CD8+ T cells from PBMCs. These receptors were taken from a human donor in good health (CMV status not recorded). Some clones in this sample may be carry-over from other donors' samples.

This clonotype was observed a few times. V and J are TRBV20-1 and TRBJ2-7; D is unclear. The germline V gene encodes CDR1 DFQATT and CDR2 SNEGSKA (reference sequence). The CDR3 totals 14 residues. Trimming cost V 4 bases and J 1 base, with 14 bases left between them. In DNA, the CDR3 is TGCAGTGCTACGCCCCCGGAATGGTCCTACGAGCAGTACTTC. The encoded protein is CSATPPEWSYEQYF.

A few counts support this clonotype. The CDR3 here is CASSRPSTDTQYF. The CDR3 DNA reads as TGTGCCAGCAGCCGCCCTAGCACAGATACGCAGTATTTT. This chain links TRBV27 with TRBJ2-3; no definite D call. V shed 6 bases and J shed 0 bases, with 7 bases lying between them. CDR1 MNHEY and CDR2 SMNVEV come from the germline V gene (reference sequence). The CDR3 is 13 amino acids.

This clonotype was picked up a small number of times. The chain carries TRBV11-3 and TRBJ2-2; TRBD1 aligns across 8 bases. In germline, CDR1 is SGHNT, CDR2 YENEEA. The CDR3 totals 15 residues. Losses at the gene ends were 5 bases for V and 9 bases for J; bases not matched to a gene: 11. CDR3 region: CASSRGTGDPRELFF. The CDR3 DNA follows: TGTGCCAGCAGCCGCGGGACAGGAGATCCCAGGGAGCTGTTTTTT. The complete variable domain, with remaining parts taken from reference TRBV11-3 and TRBJ2-2, reads EAGVVQSPRYKIIEKKQPVAFWCNPISGHNTLYWYLQNLGQGPELLIRYENEEAVDDSQLPKDRFSAERLKGVDSTLKIQPAELGDSAVYLCASSRGTGDPRELFFGEGSRLTVL.

This clonotype was seen only a few times. This chain uses TRBV19 with TRBJ2-3; 10 bases align to TRBD2. The CDR3 covers 15 residues. In germline, CDR1 is LNHDA, CDR2 SQIVND (reference sequence). Trimming at V came to 7 bases and at J to 0 bases, leaving 4 bases not matched to a gene. In DNA, the CDR3 is TGTGCCAGTACCTCACTAGCGGGGAGCACAGATACGCAGTATTTT. Residues: CASTSLAGSTDTQYF.

Regarding this clonotype: Its ends do not fully match the called genes, so a read error is possible. The rearrangement joins TRBV24-1 to TRBJ2-1; 9 positions match TRBD2. CDR1 and CDR2 from the germline V gene are KGHDR and SFDVKD. This CDR3 region has 16 residues. The CDR3 region is CVTSGSLAGNYNEQFF. Written as DNA, the CDR3 is TGTGTCACCAGTGGGAGTCTAGCGGGGAATTACAATGAGCAGTTCTTC.

This clonotype was picked up a small number of times. This chain joins TRBV29-1 and TRBJ2-7; D is possibly TRBD1 (6 bases). The CDR3 contains 14 residues. V lost 1 base and J lost 3, with 13 bases in between. The germline CDR1 and CDR2 sequences are SQVTM and ANQGSEA. Here the CDR3 reads CSVEGQGSGYEQYF. CDR3 sequence (DNA): TGCAGCGTTGAAGGGCAGGGGAGTGGCTACGAGCAGTACTTC.